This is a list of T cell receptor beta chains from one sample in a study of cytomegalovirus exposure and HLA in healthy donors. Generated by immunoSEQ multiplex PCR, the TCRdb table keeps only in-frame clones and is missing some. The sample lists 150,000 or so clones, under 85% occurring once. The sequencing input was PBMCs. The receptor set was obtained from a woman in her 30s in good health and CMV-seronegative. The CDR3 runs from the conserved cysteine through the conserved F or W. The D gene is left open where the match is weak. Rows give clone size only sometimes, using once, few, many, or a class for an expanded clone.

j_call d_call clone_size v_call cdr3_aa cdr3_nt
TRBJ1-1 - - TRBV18 CASSLAMGNTEAFF TGTGCCAGCTCACTAGCGATGGGGAACACTGAAGCTTTCTTT
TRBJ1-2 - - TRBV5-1 CASTRTTGNYGYTF TGCGCCAGCACTCGTACAACGGGGAACTATGGCTACACCTTC
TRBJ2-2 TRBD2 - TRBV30 CARREGMSPGELFF TGTGCCAGAAGGGAGGGGATGAGTCCCGGGGAGCTGTTTTTT
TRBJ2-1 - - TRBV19 CASSTRTRTPNEQFF TGTGCCAGTAGTACACGGACACGAACTCCCAATGAGCAGTTCTTC
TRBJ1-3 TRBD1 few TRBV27 CASSLSTGGSGNTIYF TGTGCCAGCAGTTTATCGACAGGGGGCTCTGGAAACACCATATATTTT
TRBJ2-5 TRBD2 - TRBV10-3 CAIRASGVQETQYF TGTGCCATCAGGGCTAGCGGGGTCCAAGAGACCCAGTACTTC
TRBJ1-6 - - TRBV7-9 CASSPRQGGTYNSPLHF TGTGCCAGCAGCCCAAGGCAGGGTGGGACCTATAATTCACCCCTCCACTTT
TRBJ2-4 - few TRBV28 CASSSRGINIQYF TGTGCCAGCAGTTCACGGGGTATCAACATTCAGTACTTC
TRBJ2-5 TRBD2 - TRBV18 CASSSTSGQETQYF TGTGCCAGCTCGTCCACTAGCGGGCAAGAGACCCAGTACTTC
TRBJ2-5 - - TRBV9 CASSVDGRTVAETQYF TGTGCCAGCAGCGTAGACGGCCGGACAGTGGCAGAGACCCAGTACTTC
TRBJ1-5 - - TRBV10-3 CAISESIAAGGEPQHF TGTGCCATCAGTGAGTCGATAGCGGCAGGCGGCGAGCCCCAGCATTTT
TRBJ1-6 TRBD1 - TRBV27 CASSLSGTGPGWVSPLHF TGTGCCAGCAGTTTATCAGGGACAGGGCCTGGCTGGGTTTCACCCCTCCACTTT
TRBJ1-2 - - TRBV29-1 CSVVQGFGGYPF TGCAGCGTCGTACAGGGTTTCGGTGGCTACCCCTTC
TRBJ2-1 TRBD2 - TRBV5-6 CASSSFQSGGSYNEQFF TGTGCCAGCAGTTCTTTTCAATCGGGGGGCTCCTACAATGAGCAGTTCTTC
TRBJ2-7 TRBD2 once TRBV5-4 CASSLLAGAHEQYF TGTGCCAGCAGCTTGCTAGCGGGAGCCCACGAGCAGTACTTC
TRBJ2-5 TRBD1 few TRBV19 CASSPDREETQYF TGTGCCAGTAGTCCTGACAGGGAAGAGACCCAGTACTTC
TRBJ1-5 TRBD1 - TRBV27 CASSLSWTGINQPQHF TGTGCCAGCAGTTTATCCTGGACAGGGATCAATCAGCCCCAGCATTTT
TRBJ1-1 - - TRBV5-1 CASSLDRMNTEAFF TGCGCCAGCAGCTTAGACAGGATGAACACTGAAGCTTTCTTT
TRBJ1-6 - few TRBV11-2 CASSFRQDSPLHF TGTGCCAGCAGCTTCCGACAGGATTCACCCCTCCACTTT
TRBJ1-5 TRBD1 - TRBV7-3 CASSLTGSQPQHF TGTGCCAGCAGCTTGACAGGGAGTCAGCCCCAGCATTTT
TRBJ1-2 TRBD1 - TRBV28 CASSFRMTGHGYPF TGTGCCAGCAGTTTCCGCATGACAGGGCATGGCTACCCCTTC
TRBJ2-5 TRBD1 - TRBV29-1 CSVEDDPGGAETQYF TGCAGCGTTGAAGATGATCCAGGGGGCGCGGAGACCCAGTACTTC
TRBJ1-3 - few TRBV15 CATSLGNTIYF TGTGCCACCAGCCTTGGAAACACCATATATTTT
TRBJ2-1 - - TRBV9 CASSEGQPREQFF TGTGCCAGCAGCGAAGGACAGCCTAGGGAGCAGTTCTTC
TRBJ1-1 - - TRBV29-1 CSVPRDSNTEAFF TGCAGCGTTCCACGGGATTCAAACACTGAAGCTTTCTTT
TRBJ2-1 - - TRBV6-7 CASTLLPNNEQFF TGTGCCAGCACCTTATTGCCTAACAATGAGCAGTTCTTC
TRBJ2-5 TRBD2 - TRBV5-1 CASSSRPSGVRQETQYF TGCGCCAGCAGCTCGCGCCCCAGCGGGGTAAGACAAGAGACCCAGTACTTC
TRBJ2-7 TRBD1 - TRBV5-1 CASSLAQGAPREQYF TGCGCCAGCAGCTTGGCACAGGGGGCGCCCCGCGAGCAGTACTTC
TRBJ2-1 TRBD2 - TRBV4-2 CASSQDKIGGNEQFF TGTGCCAGCAGCCAAGATAAAATCGGGGGGAATGAGCAGTTCTTC
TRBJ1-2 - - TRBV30 CAWSPDSFNYGYTF TGTGCCTGGAGCCCGGACAGCTTTAACTATGGCTACACCTTC
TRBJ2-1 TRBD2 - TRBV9 CASSVAASGTYNEQFF TGTGCCAGCAGCGTAGCGGCTAGCGGTACCTACAATGAGCAGTTCTTC
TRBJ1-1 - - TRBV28 CASSNLLPSTEAFF TGTGCCAGCAGCAATCTCCTACCCTCAACTGAAGCTTTCTTT
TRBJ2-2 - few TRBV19 CASSIVTRGTGELFF TGTGCCAGTAGTATTGTTACCAGGGGCACCGGGGAGCTGTTTTTT
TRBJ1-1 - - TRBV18 CASSPLPRGGTEAFF TGTGCCAGCTCACCCCTCCCTCGGGGAGGCACTGAAGCTTTCTTT
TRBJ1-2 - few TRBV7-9 CSSSEQGYGYTF TGTTCCAGCAGCGAACAGGGTTATGGCTACACCTTC
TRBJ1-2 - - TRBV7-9 CASSLASRANYGYTF TGTGCCAGCAGCTTAGCCTCCAGGGCGAACTATGGCTACACCTTC
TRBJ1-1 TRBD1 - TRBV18 CASSGTEQRWVFF TGTGCCAGTTCCGGGACAGAGCAACGTTGGGTTTTCTTT
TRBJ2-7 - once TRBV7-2 CASSLHGTYSYEQYF TGTGCCAGCAGCTTACACGGGACTTATTCCTACGAGCAGTACTTC
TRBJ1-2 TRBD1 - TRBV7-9 CASSLGTGVAGYTF TGTGCCAGCAGCTTAGGGACAGGTGTGGCAGGCTACACCTTC
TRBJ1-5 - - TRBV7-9 CASSLAQGGQPQHF TGTGCCAGCAGCTTAGCACAGGGCGGTCAGCCCCAGCATTTT
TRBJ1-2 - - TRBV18 CASSLEGRNRGYTF TGTGCCAGCTCACTTGAGGGAAGGAATCGTGGCTACACCTTC
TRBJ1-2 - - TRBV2 CASSGQGLNYGYTF TGTGCCAGCAGTGGGCAGGGCTTAAACTATGGCTACACCTTC
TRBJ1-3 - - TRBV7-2 CASSLLRGGNTIYF TGTGCCAGCAGCTTACTTCGCGGTGGAAACACCATATATTTT